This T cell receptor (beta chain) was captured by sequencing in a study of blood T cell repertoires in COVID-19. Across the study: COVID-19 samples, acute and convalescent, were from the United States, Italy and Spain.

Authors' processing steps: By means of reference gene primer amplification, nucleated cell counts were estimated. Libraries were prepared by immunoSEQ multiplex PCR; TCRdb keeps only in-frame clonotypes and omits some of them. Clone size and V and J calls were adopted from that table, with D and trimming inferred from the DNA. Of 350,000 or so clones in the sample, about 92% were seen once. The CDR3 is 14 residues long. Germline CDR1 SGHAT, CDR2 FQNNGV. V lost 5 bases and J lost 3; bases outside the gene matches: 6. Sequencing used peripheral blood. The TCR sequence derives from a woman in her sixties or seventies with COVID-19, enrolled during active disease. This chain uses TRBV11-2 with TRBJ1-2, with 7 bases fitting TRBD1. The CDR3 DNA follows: TGTGCCAGCAGCACCCGACAGGGTGACTATGGCTACACCTTC. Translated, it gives CASSTRQGDYGYTF.